Included here is one TCR beta chain sequence, with context. What it recognizes is unknown. These data come from a study of a mutant IDH1 vaccine in newly diagnosed glioma. For the study at large: Most patients had radiochemotherapy with temozolomide before enrollment; others had one alone.

Time point denoted: baseline, week 1 (first vaccination visit). The treatment denotes: pre-vaccination baseline after standard-of-care therapy. Every donor had a new WHO grade 3 or 4 astrocytoma that was IDH1-mutant, with loss of nuclear ATRX. CDR3 length equals 17 residues. Germline CDR1 is SGDLS and CDR2 is YYNGEE. V lost 3 bases to trimming and J lost 6 bases, with 19 bases between them. Here immunoSEQ multiplex PCR was the method, and the copy in TCRdb shows in-frame clones only, minus some. Here the sample spans around 92,000 clones, under 90% being singletons. Overall study results and limits: Most patients, roughly 92%, showed vaccine-induced immune responses.

The chain joins TRBV9 to TRBJ1-6; D unclear. The sample here was PBMCs, taken from a glioma patient treated with radiotherapy, temozolomide or both. The clonotype was recovered from a woman aged 50 to 60 with glioma. The CDR3 spells CASSDTLGEGGNSPLHF. The DNA for the CDR3 is TGTGCCAGCAGCGACACCCTCGGGGAGGGCGGTAATTCACCCCTCCACTTT.